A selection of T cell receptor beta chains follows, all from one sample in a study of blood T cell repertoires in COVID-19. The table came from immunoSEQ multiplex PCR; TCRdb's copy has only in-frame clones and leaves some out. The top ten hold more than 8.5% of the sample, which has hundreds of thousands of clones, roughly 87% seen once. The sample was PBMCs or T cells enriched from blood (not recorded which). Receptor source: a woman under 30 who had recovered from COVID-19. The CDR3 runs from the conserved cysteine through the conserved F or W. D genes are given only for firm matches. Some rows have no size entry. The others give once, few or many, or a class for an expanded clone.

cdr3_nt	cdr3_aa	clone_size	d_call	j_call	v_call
TGTGCCAGCAGCCCCAACACAGCGGGGCTGGGAGATACGCAGTATTTT	CASSPNTAGLGDTQYF	few	TRBD2	TRBJ2-3	TRBV5-4
TGCAGCGTGGCGGATTATGGCTACACCTTC	CSVADYGYTF	.	.	TRBJ1-2	TRBV29-1
TGTGCCAGCAGCTTGGGCGGGGGCGAAGGTGAAAAACTGTTTTTT	CASSLGGGEGEKLFF	.	.	TRBJ1-4	TRBV5-4
TGTGCCAGCAGCCAGCGGGAACTAGACACTGAAGCTTTCTTT	CASSQRELDTEAFF	.	.	TRBJ1-1	TRBV3-1/TRBV3-2
TGTGCCAGCAGTGTAAACAGGGATACTGAAGCTTTCTTT	CASSVNRDTEAFF	.	.	TRBJ1-1	TRBV2
TGTGCCAGCAGCCCTGACAGCTATGGCTACACCTTC	CASSPDSYGYTF	.	.	TRBJ1-2	TRBV7-2
TGTGCCAGCAGCCCGACAGGAGCCTACGAGCAGTACTTC	CASSPTGAYEQYF	.	.	TRBJ2-7	TRBV5-8
TGTGCCAGCAGTCAAAACAGGGTTAAAGCTTTCTTT	CASSQNRVKAFF	.	.	TRBJ1-1	TRBV12-3/TRBV12-4
TGTGCCAGTAGTTCCACGGCAGGGGACCACGAGCAGTACTTC	CASSSTAGDHEQYF	once	.	TRBJ2-7	TRBV19
TGTGCCAGCAGTTCCTCAGGTAGGAATCAGCCCCAGCATTTT	CASSSSGRNQPQHF	.	.	TRBJ1-5	TRBV2
TGTGCCAGCAGTTCCCCTGCGGGAAACACTGAAGCTTTCTTT	CASSSPAGNTEAFF	.	.	TRBJ1-1	TRBV28
TGCGCCAGCAGCTTGGAACGGGGTGCGTCCCGAGAGACCCAGTACTTC	CASSLERGASRETQYF	once	.	TRBJ2-5	TRBV5-1
TGTGCCAGCAGCTTAGATGCTAGCGGCCTCGCTGAGCAGTTCTTC	CASSLDASGLAEQFF	.	TRBD2	TRBJ2-1	TRBV7-9
TGTGCCAGCAGCCCAGCTGGAGCGGGGGGGCTGGCAGATACGCAGTATTTT	CASSPAGAGGLADTQYF	few	TRBD2	TRBJ2-3	TRBV4-2
TGTGCCACCAGTGATTCCACCCGGGTGGATGGGTACGGGCAGTACTTC	CATSDSTRVDGYGQYF	.	.	TRBJ2-7	TRBV24-1
TGTGCCAGCAGCTCCAGGTCGACTAGCGCCAGGCAGTACTTC	CASSSRSTSARQYF	.	TRBD2	TRBJ2-7	TRBV11-3
TGCGCCAGCAGCCTTGGCGTCCTTAAAACAGGGTACTCTGGAAACACCATATATTTT	CASSLGVLKTGYSGNTIYF	.	.	TRBJ1-3	TRBV4-1
TGTGCCAGCAGTTTTGACAGTAACTATGGCTACACCTTC	CASSFDSNYGYTF	.	.	TRBJ1-2	TRBV27
TGTGCCAGCAGCCCCGACCCCGGGGGCGAGCAGTACTTC	CASSPDPGGEQYF	.	.	TRBJ2-7	TRBV9
TGTGCCAGCAGTTTAAGGTCGGCAGGGAGGGGTTATGGCTACACCTTC	CASSLRSAGRGYGYTF	once	.	TRBJ1-2	TRBV27
TGCAGCGGATCCCAGTCAGGGGGCGAGCAGTACTTC	CSGSQSGGEQYF	.	TRBD1	TRBJ2-7	TRBV29-1
TGTGCCAGCAGCTTGCAGACTAGCGGGAGCCACGAGCAGTACTTC	CASSLQTSGSHEQYF	.	TRBD2	TRBJ2-7	TRBV7-2
TGCGCCAGCAGCCAAGATTCTGGGAGAAATTCACCCCTCCACTTT	CASSQDSGRNSPLHF	.	.	TRBJ1-6	TRBV4-3
TGTGCCAGCAGCTTGGCAGGGGATAGCAATCAGCCCCAGCATTTT	CASSLAGDSNQPQHF	few	.	TRBJ1-5	TRBV5-4
TGCGCCAGCAGCGGGGGGTCGGGTCAGTATGGCTACACCTTC	CASSGGSGQYGYTF	.	.	TRBJ1-2	TRBV5-1
TGTGCCAGCAGCTTAGTCAGCGGACTAGAGAGCTCCTACGAGCAGTACTTC	CASSLVSGLESSYEQYF	.	TRBD2	TRBJ2-7	TRBV11-2
TGTGCCAGCAGTGTCCGGGACAGGGGGTTGCACACTGAAGCTTTCTTT	CASSVRDRGLHTEAFF	.	TRBD1	TRBJ1-1	TRBV6-1
TGTGCCAGCAGCTTGATAGACGGGGGTTTTACTGAAGCTTTCTTT	CASSLIDGGFTEAFF	.	.	TRBJ1-1	TRBV5-4
TGTGCCAGCAGCCGCTTGAGGGGGCAGGGAGGCAATGAGCAGTTCTTC	CASSRLRGQGGNEQFF	.	.	TRBJ2-1	TRBV5-6
TGTGCCAGTAGTTCCCGAGGGCGACTCGCGGGCGATACGCAGTATTTT	CASSSRGRLAGDTQYF	.	.	TRBJ2-3	TRBV19
TGTGCCAGCAGCCCTTCACTTATGACAAGCTACACCTTC	CASSPSLMTSYTF	.	.	TRBJ1-2	TRBV14
TGTGCCAGCAGTCTACCCCCCGGGGAGCTGTTTTTT	CASSLPPGELFF	once	.	TRBJ2-2	TRBV6-2/TRBV6-3
TGTGCCAGCAGCCAGGGGGCCTCCTATGGCTACACCTTC	CASSQGASYGYTF	.	.	TRBJ1-2	TRBV3-1/TRBV3-2
TGTGCCAGCAGCCAAGAGAGACAGGGTGGCACAGATACGCAGTATTTT	CASSQERQGGTDTQYF	.	TRBD1	TRBJ2-3	TRBV4-2
TGTGCCAGCAGTTCGGGCGGACAGGGGCTTAATCAGCCCCAGCATTTT	CASSSGGQGLNQPQHF	.	TRBD1	TRBJ1-5	TRBV28
TGTGCCAGCAGCCCCGGGACAGGGAAGGAAGAAAAACTGTTTTTT	CASSPGTGKEEKLFF	.	TRBD1	TRBJ1-4	TRBV11-2
TGTGCCAGCAGCCTAATGACAGGGCGAGCGGATACGCAGTATTTT	CASSLMTGRADTQYF	.	TRBD1	TRBJ2-3	TRBV5-6
TGCGCCAGCAGCTTGGGGCTTAACAATGAGCAGTTCTTC	CASSLGLNNEQFF	.	.	TRBJ2-1	TRBV5-1
TGTGCCAGTTCGAGGAGTTCGGCCAAAAACATTCAGTACTTC	CASSRSSAKNIQYF	.	.	TRBJ2-4	TRBV19
TGTGCCAGCAGCCTACTTCGGACAGGCCATAACACTGAAGCTTTCTTT	CASSLLRTGHNTEAFF	.	TRBD1	TRBJ1-1	TRBV11-1
TGTGCCAGCTCACGAAGTAGCGGGGCCAACTACAATGAGCAGTTCTTC	CASSRSSGANYNEQFF	.	TRBD2	TRBJ2-1	TRBV18
TGTGCCAGCAGGGAACAGGGGAACACTGAAGCTTTCTTT	CASREQGNTEAFF	.	.	TRBJ1-1	TRBV6-4
TGCGCCAGCAGCCAAGATGCAACAGCCGACTATGGCTACACCTTC	CASSQDATADYGYTF	.	.	TRBJ1-2	TRBV4-1
TGTGCCACCAGCAGAGGGGGGCAGGGGGGAGGACAAGAGACCCAGTACTTC	CATSRGGQGGGQETQYF	.	.	TRBJ2-5	TRBV15
TGTGCCAGCAGTTATTGGAGGCCGGGCGAAAAACTGTTTTTT	CASSYWRPGEKLFF	.	.	TRBJ1-4	TRBV6-2/TRBV6-3
TGTGCCAGCAGCTTCGTCAGGGACTCTGGGGCCAACGTCCTGACTTTC	CASSFVRDSGANVLTF	.	.	TRBJ2-6	TRBV5-8
TGTGCCACCCAGCTACCGGGACAGGGGTACTATGGCTACACCTTC	CATQLPGQGYYGYTF	once	TRBD1	TRBJ1-2	TRBV19
TGTGCCAGCAGCAGATACGGGGACACTAACTATGGCTACACCTTC	CASSRYGDTNYGYTF	.	.	TRBJ1-2	TRBV6-2/TRBV6-3
TGTGCCAGCAGCAAGGCGCAGGGGGTCACCGGGGAGCTGTTTTTT	CASSKAQGVTGELFF	.	TRBD1	TRBJ2-2	TRBV7-2
TGTGCCAGCAGCCCCCCAACCGGGACTAACAATGAGCAGTTCTTC	CASSPPTGTNNEQFF	.	TRBD2	TRBJ2-1	TRBV3-1/TRBV3-2
TGTGCCAGCAGCTCACGAGACAGGGATTACCAGCCCCAGCATTTT	CASSSRDRDYQPQHF	few	TRBD1	TRBJ1-5	TRBV7-6
TGTGCCATCAGCGGTAACACTGGGGGGGTCTCCTACGAGCAGTACTTC	CAISGNTGGVSYEQYF	.	TRBD2	TRBJ2-7	TRBV10-3
TGTGCCAGCAGTTTATCCCAGGGGGCACGATACGGAAAACTGTTTTTT	CASSLSQGARYGKLFF	.	TRBD1	TRBJ1-4	TRBV27
TGCAGTGCTACATACAATGAGCAGTTCTTC	CSATYNEQFF	few	.	TRBJ2-1	TRBV20-1
TGCAGTGCCACTAGGTACAATGAGCAGTTCTTC	CSATRYNEQFF	.	.	TRBJ2-1	TRBV20-1
TGTGCCAGCAGCTCCTTGGGGCGTCAGGAGCTGTTTTTT	CASSSLGRQELFF	.	.	TRBJ2-2	TRBV11-3
TGTGCCAGCAGCCCAGAACAGGCGTTTCAGCCCCAGCATTTT	CASSPEQAFQPQHF	.	.	TRBJ1-5	TRBV9
TGTGCCAGCAGCGACAGCGGGAGTCGGAACGAGCAGTACTTC	CASSDSGSRNEQYF	.	TRBD2	TRBJ2-7	TRBV6-5
TGTGCCAGCAGTTTAGGGGCTAGCGGGGGAGATACGCAGTATTTT	CASSLGASGGDTQYF	.	TRBD2	TRBJ2-3	TRBV28
TGTGCCAGCATATTCGCCCCGGGGTTGAACACTGAAGCTTTCTTT	CASIFAPGLNTEAFF	.	.	TRBJ1-1	TRBV7-2